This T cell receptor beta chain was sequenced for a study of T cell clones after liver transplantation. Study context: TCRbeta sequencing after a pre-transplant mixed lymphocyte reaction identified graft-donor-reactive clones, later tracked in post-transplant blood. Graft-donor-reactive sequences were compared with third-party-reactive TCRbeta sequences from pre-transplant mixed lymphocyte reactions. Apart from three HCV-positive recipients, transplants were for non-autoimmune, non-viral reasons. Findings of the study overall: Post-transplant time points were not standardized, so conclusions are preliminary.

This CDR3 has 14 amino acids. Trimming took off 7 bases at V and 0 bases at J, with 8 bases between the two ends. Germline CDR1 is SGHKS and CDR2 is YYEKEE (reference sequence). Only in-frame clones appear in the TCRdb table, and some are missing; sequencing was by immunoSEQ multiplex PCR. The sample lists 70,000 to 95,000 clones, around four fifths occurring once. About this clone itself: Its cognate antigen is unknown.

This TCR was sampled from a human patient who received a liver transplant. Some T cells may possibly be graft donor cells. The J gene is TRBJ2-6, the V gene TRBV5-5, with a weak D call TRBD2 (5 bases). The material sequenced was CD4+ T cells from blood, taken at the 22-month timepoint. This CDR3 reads CASSGSSGANVLTF. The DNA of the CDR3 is TGTGCCAGCTCGGGGAGCTCTGGGGCCAACGTCCTGACTTTC.